This TCR beta chain is drawn from a study of blood T cell repertoires in COVID-19. Study-wide context: Donors in the United States, Italy and Spain gave samples during acute or convalescent COVID-19. From T cells, B-cell-depleted T cells, or PBMCs came the material, which was cDNA or gDNA.

The CDR3 runs 15 residues. The ends lost 9 bases at V and 8 bases at J; junction bases unmatched: 13. The germline V gene encodes CDR1 MNHEY and CDR2 SMNVEV (reference sequence). As handled by the study authors: Reference gene primer amplification gave nucleated cell count estimates. Generated by immunoSEQ multiplex PCR, the TCRdb table keeps only in-frame clones and is missing some. V, J and clone size are those of that table, while D and trimming were read from the DNA. The sample lists about 200,000 clones, around four fifths occurring once. V gene TRBV27 combines with J gene TRBJ2-1, with 10 bases fitting TRBD2. This TCR was sampled from a human donor in a cohort sampled during active COVID-19. Source material: peripheral blood. CDR3 sequence reads: CASRITSGIVDEQFF. CDR3 bases: TGTGCCAGTCGAATAACTAGCGGGATAGTCGATGAGCAGTTCTTC.